The clone carrying this TCR beta chain was found many times. Its antigen remains unidentified. The CDR3 spans 14 residues. The sample belongs to a study of neurological immune-mediated disorders. Study-wide points: No CDR3 amino acid sequences were shared by expanded clones across subjects, suggesting private repertoires in all groups.

cDNA was made by 5'RACE with 10-nucleotide random UMIs. TCRdb reanalysed the 5' RACE reads using MiXCR and keeps one entry per CDR3 protein. This table has about 15,000 distinct CDR3 sequences, roughly 3% appearing once. The study used blood bank volunteers in Maryland, USA, as healthy controls. Sorted libraries were derived from some 1 million CD4+ or CD8+ T cells. The receptor comes from a woman in her 40s in good health. Sequencing input: CD8+ T cells from blood. The rearrangement links TRBV21-1 to TRBJ1-5; the table calls TRBD1, which could not be checked here. TRBV21-1 is described as a pseudogene. CDR3 nucleotide sequence: TGTGCCAGCAGCAAAGGGACAGGGAATCAGCCCCAGCATTTT. Translated: CASSKGTGNQPQHF.